The rows below give T cell receptor beta chains drawn from one sample of a study of blood T cell repertoires in COVID-19. The repertoire was sequenced with immunoSEQ multiplex PCR; TCRdb's copy has only in-frame clones and lacks some. The sample gives fewer than 150,000 clones, approximately 90% of which show up once; 4.3% is in the top ten. The material sequenced was peripheral blood. These receptors originate from a woman aged 40 to 50 with acute or convalescent COVID-19. CDR3s include the opening cysteine and the closing phenylalanine or tryptophan. The order of the fields is clone size, D gene, J gene, V gene, CDR3 protein, CDR3 DNA. The D gene is left open where the match is weak. Clone size, where shown, is once, few, many, or a class for clones that have expanded.

size: .; D: TRBD1; J: TRBJ2-6; V: TRBV19; CDR3: CASSPGPGTGPGANVLTF; DNA: TGTGCCAGTAGTCCAGGCCCTGGGACAGGCCCCGGGGCCAACGTCCTGACTTTC
size: .; D: .; J: TRBJ1-5; V: TRBV10-3; CDR3: CAISVRGDQPQHF; DNA: TGTGCCATCAGTGTACGGGGAGATCAGCCCCAGCATTTT
size: .; D: TRBD1; J: TRBJ2-7; V: TRBV11-1; CDR3: CASSFRDSSYEQYF; DNA: TGTGCCAGCAGCTTTCGGGACAGTTCCTACGAGCAGTACTTC
size: .; D: TRBD1; J: TRBJ2-7; V: TRBV27; CDR3: CASSPRDSPVSRYEQYF; DNA: TGTGCCAGCAGTCCGAGGGACAGCCCTGTATCAAGGTACGAGCAGTACTTC
size: .; D: TRBD1; J: TRBJ1-2; V: TRBV27; CDR3: CASSHRRSTGGEGYGYTF; DNA: TGTGCCAGCAGTCACCGCCGTTCGACAGGGGGGGAGGGATATGGCTACACCTTC
size: .; D: .; J: TRBJ2-2; V: TRBV2; CDR3: CASSSPLVTTGELFF; DNA: TGTGCCAGCTCCTCCCCCCTAGTGACGACCGGGGAGCTGTTTTTT
size: .; D: .; J: TRBJ1-1; V: TRBV12-3/TRBV12-4; CDR3: CASSRGFNTEAFF; DNA: TGTGCCAGCAGTCGGGGATTTAACACTGAAGCTTTCTTT
size: few; D: .; J: TRBJ1-1; V: TRBV6-2/TRBV6-3; CDR3: CASSKTGLNTEAFF; DNA: TGTGCCAGCAGTAAGACAGGTCTGAACACTGAAGCTTTCTTT
size: .; D: TRBD1; J: TRBJ1-2; V: TRBV6-1; CDR3: CASSESGTGKSTF; DNA: TGTGCCAGCAGTGAATCGGGGACAGGGAAGAGCACCTTC
size: .; D: TRBD2; J: TRBJ2-1; V: TRBV10-2; CDR3: CATTPGGSGEQFF; DNA: TGCGCCACCACCCCGGGCGGGAGTGGTGAGCAGTTCTTC
size: .; D: TRBD2; J: TRBJ2-5; V: TRBV23-1; CDR3: CASSQSPASGRAEETQYF; DNA: TGCGCCAGCAGTCAATCCCCCGCTAGCGGGAGGGCCGAGGAGACCCAGTACTTC
size: .; D: TRBD2; J: TRBJ2-3; V: TRBV9; CDR3: CASSLLSGGGTDTQYF; DNA: TGTGCCAGCAGCCTACTTAGCGGGGGGGGGACAGATACGCAGTATTTT
size: once; D: .; J: TRBJ2-3; V: TRBV6-2/TRBV6-3; CDR3: CASSYVSDTQYF; DNA: TGTGCCAGCAGTTACGTCTCAGATACGCAGTATTTT
size: .; D: TRBD2; J: TRBJ2-1; V: TRBV3-1/TRBV3-2; CDR3: CASSQDSGAYNEQFF; DNA: TGTGCCAGCAGCCAGGATAGCGGGGCCTACAATGAGCAGTTCTTC
size: few; D: TRBD1; J: TRBJ1-3; V: TRBV10-3; CDR3: CAIKGTDGNTIYF; DNA: TGTGCCATCAAGGGGACAGACGGAAACACCATATATTTT
size: once; D: TRBD2; J: TRBJ2-1; V: TRBV5-4; CDR3: CASSVSGSTYNEQFF; DNA: TGTGCCAGCAGCGTTAGCGGGAGCACCTACAATGAGCAGTTCTTC
size: .; D: .; J: TRBJ2-2; V: TRBV7-2; CDR3: CASSSPRGAGANTGELFF; DNA: TGTGCCAGCAGCTCCCCCCGGGGGGCGGGGGCAAACACCGGGGAGCTGTTTTTT
size: .; D: TRBD1; J: TRBJ1-5; V: TRBV2; CDR3: CASSYKATGWPQPQHF; DNA: TGTGCCAGCAGTTATAAAGCGACAGGGTGGCCTCAGCCCCAGCATTTT
size: .; D: .; J: TRBJ2-5; V: TRBV6-2/TRBV6-3; CDR3: CASSPWRSQYF; DNA: TGTGCCAGCAGTCCATGGAGATCCCAGTACTTC
size: .; D: .; J: TRBJ1-4; V: TRBV19; CDR3: CASSVNRVEKLFF; DNA: TGTGCCAGTAGTGTCAACAGAGTTGAAAAACTGTTTTTT
size: .; D: TRBD1; J: TRBJ1-2; V: TRBV28; CDR3: CASSFQGAGGYTF; DNA: TGTGCCAGCAGTTTCCAGGGGGCGGGTGGCTACACCTTC
size: .; D: TRBD1; J: TRBJ1-2; V: TRBV5-6; CDR3: CASSETGYGYTF; DNA: TGTGCCAGCAGCGAGACAGGGTATGGCTACACCTTC
size: once; D: .; J: TRBJ2-7; V: TRBV18; CDR3: CASSPPLGGEQYF; DNA: TGTGCCAGCTCACCCCCCTTGGGGGGCGAGCAGTACTTC
size: .; D: .; J: TRBJ2-2; V: TRBV27; CDR3: CASSLSANTGELFF; DNA: TGTGCCAGCAGTTTGTCGGCGAACACCGGGGAGCTGTTTTTT
size: .; D: TRBD1; J: TRBJ2-5; V: TRBV7-9; CDR3: CASSPRDRGWETQYF; DNA: TGTGCCAGCAGCCCCCGGGACAGGGGGTGGGAGACCCAGTACTTC
size: .; D: TRBD2; J: TRBJ2-5; V: TRBV10-3; CDR3: CAISESRTSGGIETQYF; DNA: TGTGCCATCAGTGAGTCGAGGACTAGCGGGGGGATAGAGACCCAGTACTTC
size: .; D: TRBD1; J: TRBJ1-4; V: TRBV5-1; CDR3: CASSSNRQGASEKLFF; DNA: TGCGCCAGCAGCTCTAACCGACAGGGGGCTAGTGAAAAACTGTTTTTT
size: .; D: .; J: TRBJ1-5; V: TRBV4-1; CDR3: CASSHKVQGGPGQPQHF; DNA: TGCGCCAGCAGCCACAAGGTTCAGGGAGGGCCAGGGCAGCCCCAGCATTTT
size: .; D: .; J: TRBJ1-5; V: TRBV7-2; CDR3: CASSLVKGSGMAQHF; DNA: TGTGCCAGCAGCTTAGTAAAAGGGTCGGGAATGGCCCAGCATTTT
size: .; D: TRBD1; J: TRBJ1-5; V: TRBV7-6; CDR3: CASSRDRGQPQHF; DNA: TGTGCCAGCAGCCGGGACAGGGGTCAGCCCCAGCATTTT
size: .; D: .; J: TRBJ2-5; V: TRBV20-1; CDR3: CSASAQETQYF; DNA: TGCAGTGCTAGCGCGCAAGAGACCCAGTACTTC
size: .; D: .; J: TRBJ1-3; V: TRBV5-4; CDR3: CASSLEAPGNTIYF; DNA: TGTGCCAGCAGCTTAGAGGCCCCTGGAAACACCATATATTTT
size: .; D: .; J: TRBJ1-1; V: TRBV18; CDR3: CASSPRTDTEAFF; DNA: TGTGCCAGCTCACCTCGAACGGACACTGAAGCTTTCTTT
size: once; D: TRBD1; J: TRBJ1-5; V: TRBV7-9; CDR3: CASSGQGDQPQHF; DNA: TGTGCCAGCAGCGGACAGGGGGATCAGCCCCAGCATTTT
size: .; D: .; J: TRBJ2-3; V: TRBV7-2; CDR3: CASSFYRGYTDTQYF; DNA: TGTGCCAGCAGCTTTTACCGGGGGTACACAGATACGCAGTATTTT
size: once; D: TRBD2; J: TRBJ2-2; V: TRBV4-2; CDR3: CASTPAGLAGITGELFF; DNA: TGTGCCAGCACCCCGGCCGGACTAGCGGGGATCACCGGGGAGCTGTTTTTT
size: .; D: TRBD1; J: TRBJ1-5; V: TRBV19; CDR3: CASRPLDRGDNQPQHF; DNA: TGTGCCAGTAGGCCTTTGGACAGGGGGGACAATCAGCCCCAGCATTTT
size: .; D: .; J: TRBJ2-3; V: TRBV24-1; CDR3: CATSRGATDTQYF; DNA: TGTGCCACCAGTCGGGGGGCCACAGATACGCAGTATTTT
size: .; D: TRBD1; J: TRBJ1-2; V: TRBV6-2/TRBV6-3; CDR3: CASSRAGTVYGYTF; DNA: TGTGCCAGCAGTCGAGCCGGGACAGTTTATGGCTACACCTTC
size: .; D: .; J: TRBJ2-7; V: TRBV4-3; CDR3: CASSQDSPPVSSYEQYF; DNA: TGCGCCAGCAGCCAAGATTCCCCTCCAGTATCCTCCTACGAGCAGTACTTC